This T cell receptor beta chain was sequenced for a study of shared clonotypes between healthy human individuals. Whole-study results and caveats: The diversity represented, both genetic and in exposure history, was limited by few donors. Deeper or shallower sequencing was expected to change how clonotypes are shared among donors. Generation of non-shared clonotypes was less probable than generation of clonotypes shared by all four donors.

Notes on this clone: Its cognate antigen is unknown. The sample holds other DNA sequences that translate to the same CDR3.

The CDR3 has 13 amino acids. V lost 3 bases to trimming and J lost 1 base, with 7 bases between them. CDR1 is MDHEN, CDR2 SYDVKM, per germline. Naive CD8 cells were CD45RO-negative, positively selected for CCR7, excluding terminally differentiated effector memory CD45RA+ cells. Method: immunoSEQ multiplex PCR; TCRdb's copy keeps in-frame clones and lacks some. The repertoire includes around 1.9 million clones, about 93% of them detected once, and approximately 1.7% sits in the top ten. The TCR was taken from a man in his late teens or twenties in good health. Some clones in this sample may be carry-over from other donors' samples. Input material: naive CD8+ T cells from PBMCs. This chain joins TRBV28 and TRBJ2-7, with D unclear. The CDR3 loop reads CASSFYGSYEQYF. The CDR3 DNA reads TGTGCCAGCAGTTTTTACGGGTCCTACGAGCAGTACTTC.